This entry concerns a single TCR beta chain. The data were taken from a study of blood T cell repertoires in COVID-19. Overall study: COVID-19 samples collected from the United States, Italy and Spain covered acute and convalescent phases. The analysed material was cDNA or gDNA that came from T cells, B-cell-depleted T cells, or PBMCs.

Trimming removed 1 base from V and 4 bases from J, with 10 bases in between. CDR3 size: 14 residues. Germline CDR1 reads LNHNV; CDR2 reads YYDKDF (reference sequence). As processed by the authors: The assay estimated nucleated cells by amplifying reference gene primers. The protocol was immunoSEQ multiplex PCR, while the TCRdb copy is restricted to in-frame clones and leaves out a portion. From that table come the V and J calls and clone size; the DNA was used to work out D and trimming. The sample lists under 35,000 clones, over 75% occurring once. The chain is built from TRBV15 and TRBJ1-2; no clear D gene. This sequence was found in a man aged 55 to 70 with acute or convalescent COVID-19. Sequencing used peripheral blood. CDR3 sequence reads: CATSRGAALYGYTF. The CDR3 nucleotides read TGTGCCACCAGCAGAGGGGCAGCCCTCTATGGCTACACCTTC.